This TCR beta chain was observed in a study of blood T cell repertoires in COVID-19. About the research overall: COVID-19 samples from acute and convalescent phases originated in the United States, Italy and Spain. The analysed material was cDNA or gDNA that came from T cells, B-cell-depleted T cells, or PBMCs.

The CDR3 covers 14 residues. Germline V lookup: CDR1 LGHDT, CDR2 YNNKEL (reference sequence). V gave up 2 bases and J gave up 5 bases; unmatched junction bases: 5. In the study's own analysis: Using reference gene primer amplification, nucleated cell counts were estimated. Assay: immunoSEQ multiplex PCR; the TCRdb copy retains only in-frame clones and omits some. V and J calls and clone size are those listed in that table; D and trimming were worked out from the DNA. The sample holds about 520,000 clones, 70% to 90% seen once. This TCR came from a human donor in a cohort sampled during active COVID-19. The sequencing input was peripheral blood. This sequence joins TRBV3-1 (or the pseudogene TRBV3-2) and TRBJ2-7, with 8 nucleotides matching TRBD2. CDR3 coding DNA: TGTGCCAGCAGCCAATCCGGGAGGGCCGACGAGCAGTACTTC. As protein: CASSQSGRADEQYF.